What follows describes a single T cell receptor (beta chain). Its antigen remains unidentified. Researchers secured at least one pre-ART and at least two post-ART PBMC samples from each donor. The germline V gene has CDR1 LNHDA and CDR2 SQIVND (reference sequence). The CDR3 has 13 residues. Trimming shortened V by 10 bases and J by 10 bases, and 17 bases separated the two germline ends. These data come from a study of long-term antiretroviral therapy in people with HIV. Samples were assayed with immunoSEQ v3.0 at survey level. Generated by immunoSEQ multiplex PCR, the TCRdb table keeps only in-frame clones and is missing some. The repertoire holds some 26,000 clones, with less than 80% as singletons. Study conclusions and caveats: Documentation of ART adherence, viral resistance or therapy changes was absent.

V usage is TRBV19 and J usage is TRBJ1-6, with D uncertain. Material: unsorted PBMCs, obtained 1.1 years before starting antiretroviral therapy. The clonotype comes from a middle-aged woman with HIV. The CDR3: CATNPSEGSPLHF. The CDR3 DNA is TGTGCCACCAACCCGTCAGAGGGCTCACCCCTCCACTTT.